Listed below are T cell receptor beta chains from one sample, sequenced in a study of blood T cell repertoires in COVID-19. Data came from immunoSEQ multiplex PCR; TCRdb stores just in-frame clones and leaves some out. The data show 40,000 to 55,000 clones, with roughly nine tenths seen just once and 25% to 30% held by the top ten. The specimen was peripheral blood. The receptor source for this set is a woman of 80 years or more with acute or convalescent COVID-19. CDR3s include the opening cysteine and the closing phenylalanine or tryptophan. The D gene is left open where the match is weak. Clone size is not always given. Where it is, it says once, few, many or a class for expanded clones.

TRBV6-4	TRBJ2-5	TRBD2	.	TGTGCCAGCAGCCCTAGCGGGCGTCTCTGGGAGACCCAGTACTTC	CASSPSGRLWETQYF
TRBV28	TRBJ1-6	TRBD1	.	TGTGCCAGCAGTCCGGACAGGGGTTCACCCCTCCACTTT	CASSPDRGSPLHF
TRBV9	TRBJ1-6	.	.	TGTGCCAGCAGCGGGGGACTGAATTCACCCCTCCACTTT	CASSGGLNSPLHF
TRBV18	TRBJ2-1	.	.	TGTGCCAGCTCAGTAGCGTCTCTCTACAATGAGCAGTTCTTC	CASSVASLYNEQFF
TRBV9	TRBJ2-3	.	.	TGTGCCAGCAGCCTCTCCGGGGCCAACACGGGGGTTACGCAGTATTTT	CASSLSGANTGVTQYF
TRBV29-1	TRBJ2-4	TRBD2	.	TGCAGCGTTGAAGATTCTCTAGCGGGGGGGTTATTCGGAAACATTCAGTACTTC	CSVEDSLAGGLFGNIQYF
TRBV14	TRBJ2-7	.	.	TGTGCCAGCAGCCCCTACGCGGCCCCGCACCTCTACGAGCAGTACTTC	CASSPYAAPHLYEQYF
TRBV6-4	TRBJ1-1	.	.	TGTGCCAGCAGTTGGGGAGGGGAGGAGACTGAAGCTTTCTTT	CASSWGGEETEAFF
TRBV5-6	TRBJ2-3	TRBD2	.	TGTGCCAGCAGCTCCTATAGCGGGGGGCAACCAGATACGCAGTATTTT	CASSSYSGGQPDTQYF
TRBV24-1	TRBJ2-2	TRBD1	.	TGTGCCACCAGTGATTTCCGGGACAGGTCTACCGGGGAGCTGTTTTTT	CATSDFRDRSTGELFF
TRBV6-1	TRBJ1-2	.	.	TGTGCCAGCAGTGATTTGGCAGACTATGGCTACACCTTC	CASSDLADYGYTF
TRBV3-1/TRBV3-2	TRBJ1-1	.	.	TGTGCCAGCAGCCGAGTAACGAACACTGAAGCTTTCTTT	CASSRVTNTEAFF
TRBV7-2	TRBJ2-3	TRBD2	.	TGTGCCAGCAGCTCTTGGACTAGCGGGGGGACCACAGATACGCAGTATTTT	CASSSWTSGGTTDTQYF
TRBV19	TRBJ2-7	TRBD1	.	TGTGCCAGTAGTCACGGCAGGGGGCCCTACGAGCAGTACTTC	CASSHGRGPYEQYF
TRBV6-6	TRBJ2-5	.	.	TGTGCCAGCAGTGGTGCGGGGAAAGAGACCCAGTACTTC	CASSGAGKETQYF
TRBV6-5	TRBJ1-2	.	.	TGTGCCAGCGAGGTGGTGGGTTATGGCTACACCTTC	CASEVVGYGYTF
TRBV14	TRBJ2-5	.	.	TGTGCCAGCAGCCAAGATCGCGGATTGCCGGAGACCCAGTACTTC	CASSQDRGLPETQYF
TRBV5-1	TRBJ2-7	TRBD1	once	TGCGCCAGCAGCTTGGGAGGGACAGGGCTCAACGAGCAGTACTTC	CASSLGGTGLNEQYF
TRBV5-4	TRBJ1-1	.	.	TGTGCCAGCAGCTTGGATATGGGGCAGGGGTGGACTGAAGCTTTCTTT	CASSLDMGQGWTEAFF
TRBV11-2	TRBJ2-1	.	.	TGTGCCAGCAGCTTAGATCGAGGTTCCTACAATGAGCAGTTCTTC	CASSLDRGSYNEQFF
TRBV5-6	TRBJ2-7	TRBD1	.	TGTGCCAGCAGCTTAACAGGGGCCTTCTCCGAGCAGTACTTC	CASSLTGAFSEQYF
TRBV5-6	TRBJ1-1	.	.	TGTGCCAGCAGCGGGAGCGGTGAAGCTTTCTTT	CASSGSGEAFF
TRBV3-1/TRBV3-2	TRBJ2-1	TRBD2	.	TGTGCCAGCAGCTCCCAGCGGGGGCGTGAGCAGTTCTTC	CASSSQRGREQFF
TRBV11-2	TRBJ1-1	.	.	TGTGCCAGCAGTAGCCGGGACATGAACACTGAAGCTTTCTTT	CASSSRDMNTEAFF
TRBV2	TRBJ1-1	.	.	TGTGCCAGCAGTGAAGCACGCGGGTTCTTCGTGATGAACACTGAAGCTTTCTTT	CASSEARGFFVMNTEAFF
TRBV3-1/TRBV3-2	TRBJ1-2	.	.	TGTGCCAGCAGCCAAACCCCCGGGGGGCGCGAAGATGGCTACACCTTC	CASSQTPGGREDGYTF
TRBV28	TRBJ1-1	TRBD1	once	TGTGCCAGCCAAGGGACAGGGGGAAACACTGAAGCTTTCTTT	CASQGTGGNTEAFF
TRBV11-3	TRBJ2-5	.	.	TGTGCCAGCAGCCCCGGGTCGGCAGAGACCCAGTACTTC	CASSPGSAETQYF
TRBV18	TRBJ2-7	TRBD1	.	TGTGCCAGCTCACCAGGGACAGGGGTGGACGAGCAGTACTTC	CASSPGTGVDEQYF
TRBV13	TRBJ2-5	.	.	TGTGCCAGCAGCTCAGGGTGGGGCGAGACCCAGTACTTC	CASSSGWGETQYF
TRBV3-1/TRBV3-2	TRBJ2-2	.	.	TGTGCCAGCAGCCAGGGGGCAGGGGCTACCGGGGAGCTGTTTTTT	CASSQGAGATGELFF
TRBV27	TRBJ1-6	.	.	TGTGCCACCGGCTGGAGGGCGCGCTATAATTCACCCCTCCACTTT	CATGWRARYNSPLHF
TRBV3-1/TRBV3-2	TRBJ1-1	.	.	TGTGCCAGCAGCCAAGGGACATGGAATTTTCTCACTGAAGCTTTCTTT	CASSQGTWNFLTEAFF
TRBV28	TRBJ2-4	TRBD2	.	TGTGCCAGCAGCACCGGACTAGCGGGCCCGGCATGGAACATTCAGTACTTC	CASSTGLAGPAWNIQYF
TRBV5-4	TRBJ1-2	TRBD1	.	TGTGCCAGCAGCCATATGGACAGGCTAAATGGCTACACCTTC	CASSHMDRLNGYTF
TRBV7-9	TRBJ2-5	TRBD2	.	TGTGCCAGCAGCTGGGTAGCGGGTGCGCAAGAGACCCAGTACTTC	CASSWVAGAQETQYF